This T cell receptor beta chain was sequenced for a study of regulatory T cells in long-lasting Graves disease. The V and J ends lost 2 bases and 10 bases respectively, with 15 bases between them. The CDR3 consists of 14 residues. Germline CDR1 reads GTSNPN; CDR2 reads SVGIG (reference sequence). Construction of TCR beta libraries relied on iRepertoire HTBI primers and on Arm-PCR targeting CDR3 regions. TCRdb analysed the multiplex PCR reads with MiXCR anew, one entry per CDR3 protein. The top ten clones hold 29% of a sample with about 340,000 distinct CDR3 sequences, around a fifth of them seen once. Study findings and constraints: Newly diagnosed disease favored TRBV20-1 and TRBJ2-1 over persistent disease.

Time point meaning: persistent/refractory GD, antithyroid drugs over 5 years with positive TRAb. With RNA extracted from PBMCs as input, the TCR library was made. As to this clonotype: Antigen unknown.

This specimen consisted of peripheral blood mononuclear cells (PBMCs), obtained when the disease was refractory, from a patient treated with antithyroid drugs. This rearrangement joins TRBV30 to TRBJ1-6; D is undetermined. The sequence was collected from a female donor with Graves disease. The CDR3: CAWSIGRVLSPLHF. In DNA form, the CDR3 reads TGTGCCTGGAGTATCGGACGGGTTTTGTCACCCCTCCACTTT.